A single sample is the source of the 8 T cell receptor beta chains below, sequenced in a study of T cells in Graves' hyperthyroidism and ophthalmopathy. Amplified TCR beta CDR3 regions came from RNA transcripts. The study used the HTBI primer set for a first-round RT-PCR of the TCR CDR3. MiXCR, applied by TCRdb to the multiplex PCR reads, yields one record per CDR3 protein. Of 730,000 or so distinct CDR3 sequences in the sample, 18% were seen once. Input material: blood. The receptors here all came from a woman aged 45-60 years with Graves' hyperthyroidism that later progressed to Graves' ophthalmopathy.

This sequence joins TRBV5-1 and TRBJ2-1, with 13 bases aligning to TRBD2. The V gene's germline CDR1 is SGHRS and CDR2 YFSETQ. Unmatched junction bases numbered 6, after V lost 2 bases and J lost 10 bases. This CDR3 contains 15 residues. The CDR3 coding sequence is TGCGCCAGCAGCTTAGGACTAGCGGGGGCCGGCGAGCAGTTCTTC. Its translation: CASSLGLAGAGEQFF.

The gene calls are TRBV19 and TRBJ1-1; D is unresolved. With 4 bases removed from V and 4 bases from J, the gap between germline ends came to 16 bases. The CDR3 sequence is 15 residues long. Germline CDR1 LNHDA, CDR2 SQIVND (reference sequence). The CDR3 bases are TGTGCCAGTAGTAGTGTTCGCGGGGTCGGCACTGAAGCTTTCTTT. Its translation is CASSSVRGVGTEAFF.

This clonotype has ten or more counts. The rearrangement links TRBV2 to TRBJ2-2, with D perhaps TRBD1 (6 bases). From germline, CDR1 is SNHLY and CDR2 FYNNEI. The CDR3 loop spans 14 amino acids. Trimming removed 6 bases from V and 2 bases from J, with 10 bases in between. CDR3 in DNA: TGTGCCAGCAGGATGGGACAAAACACCGGGGAGCTGTTTTTT. Translation: CASRMGQNTGELFF.

The gene calls are TRBV9 and TRBJ2-3; D may be TRBD2 (7 bases). The CDR3 covers 14 residues. V was shortened by 1 base and J by 2 bases, with 8 bases between the two germline ends. Germline CDR1 and CDR2: SGDLS and YYNGEE. The DNA for the CDR3 is TGTGCCAGCAGCGTACGGGGGGCCACAGATACGCAGTATTTT. Protein sequence: CASSVRGATDTQYF. Supplemented by reference TRBV9 and TRBJ2-3, the full variable domain reads DSGVTQTPKHLITATGQRVTLRCSPRSGDLSVYWYQQSLDQGLQFLIQYYNGEERAKGNILERFSAQQFPDLHSELNLSSLELGDSALYFCASSVRGATDTQYFGPGTRLTVL.

This clonotype was observed at least ten times. The V call is TRBV12-3 or TRBV12-4, the J call TRBJ1-1; D ambiguous. Deletions cut 2 bases from V and 4 bases from J, with 8 bases between. The CDR3 length is 13 residues. The CDR3 loop is CASSLSRATEAFF. The CDR3 DNA is TGTGCCAGCAGTTTAAGTCGCGCCACTGAAGCTTTCTTT.

Turning to this clonotype: Sequence at one end of the junction differs from germline and may be a read error. The chain has TRBV5-1 and TRBJ1-2; no reliable D call. The CDR3 loop spans 13 amino acids. Germline V lookup: CDR1 SGHRS, CDR2 YFSETQ. Here the CDR3 DNA reads TGTGCCAGCAGCCGGACGGCGCTCCCCGGCTACACCTTC. Translating gives CASSRTALPGYTF. Full variable domain (rest looked up from reference TRBV5-1 and TRBJ1-2): KAGVTQTPRYLIKTRGQQVTLSCSPISGHRSVSWYQQTPGQGLQFLFEYFSETQRNKGNFPGRFSGRQFSNSRSEMNVSTLELGDSALYLCASSRTALPGYTFGSGTRLTVV.

The sample holds a few counts of this clonotype. The rearrangement uses TRBV9 and TRBJ2-3, with 7 bases fitting TRBD2. V trimming: 2 bases; J trimming: 1 base; junction bases outside the gene matches: 1. The CDR3 spans 14 residues. Germline V lookup: CDR1 SGDLS, CDR2 YYNGEE. CDR3 sequence reads: CASSVRGGTDTQYF. CDR3 DNA sequence: TGTGCCAGCAGCGTTCGGGGGGGCACAGATACGCAGTATTTT.

This clonotype was observed many times. V gene TRBV5-1 combines with J gene TRBJ1-6; D perhaps matches TRBD1 (5 bases). CDR3 length: 13 amino acids. The germline V gene has CDR1 SGHRS and CDR2 YFSETQ. The V gene lost 3 bases and the J gene lost 6 bases, with 7 bases spanning the gap. CDR3 region: CASSSDSNSPLHF. In DNA, the CDR3 is TGCGCCAGCAGCTCCGACAGTAATTCACCCCTCCACTTT.